The rows below give T cell receptor beta chains drawn from one sample of a study of radiation and T cells in renal cell carcinoma. Clones were read by immunoSEQ multiplex PCR, and TCRdb kept only the in-frame ones, dropping some. The table has roughly 130,000 clones, about 81% seen once. The sequencing used blood, collected from a patient whose treatment included radiotherapy and nephrectomy. The receptor source for this set is a woman aged 60-75 years with renal cell carcinoma. Both conserved end residues are part of each CDR3. D genes are given only for firm matches. Clone sizes are given selectively: once, few, many, or a class where the clone is expanded.

d_call	j_call	clone_size	v_call	cdr3_nt	cdr3_aa
TRBD1	TRBJ2-7	once	TRBV5-4	TGTGCCAGCAGTCACTTGAACGGACAGGTATCGGGGGAGCAGTACTTC	CASSHLNGQVSGEQYF
TRBD1	TRBJ2-1	.	TRBV18	TGTGCCAGCTCAAGGGACAGGGGAAACAATGAGCAGTTCTTC	CASSRDRGNNEQFF
.	TRBJ1-5	.	TRBV19	TGTGCCAGTAGTAGGTGGGGGGCGGGTGGCAATCAGCCCCAGCATTTT	CASSRWGAGGNQPQHF
TRBD1	TRBJ2-5	.	TRBV6-6	TGTGCCAGCAGTTACCCCCCCGGGACAGGGAGCGAGACCCAGTACTTC	CASSYPPGTGSETQYF
.	TRBJ2-5	.	TRBV6-1	TGTGCCAGCAGTACAGACGAGCAAGAGACCCAGTACTTC	CASSTDEQETQYF
.	TRBJ1-6	once	TRBV27	TGTGCCAGCAGTTTCGGGGTGGATTCACCCCTCCACTTT	CASSFGVDSPLHF
.	TRBJ1-1	.	TRBV7-3	TGTGCCAGCAGCGCGGGGGGGACGGCTGAAGCTTTCTTT	CASSAGGTAEAFF
.	TRBJ2-5	.	TRBV9	TGTGCCAGCAGCGTAGCTCCACAAAAAGAGACCCAGTACTTC	CASSVAPQKETQYF
TRBD2	TRBJ2-3	.	TRBV6-1	TGTGCCGCACAGGCTAGCGGGGGACAGGATACGCAGTATTTT	CAAQASGGQDTQYF
.	TRBJ2-2	.	TRBV4-3	TGCGCCAGCAGCCCTAGGGTCGGGGAGCTGTTTTTT	CASSPRVGELFF
.	TRBJ1-1	.	TRBV29-1	TGCAGCGTTGTTCTGCGCACTGAAGCTTTCTTT	CSVVLRTEAFF
TRBD1	TRBJ2-3	.	TRBV2	TGTGCCAGCAGTGGGGACAGGTTAAGCACAGATACGCAGTATTTT	CASSGDRLSTDTQYF
.	TRBJ1-5	.	TRBV10-3	TGTGCCAGCAGTGAAGAAGGCGGGGTGAATCAGCCCCAGCATTTT	CASSEEGGVNQPQHF
.	TRBJ1-6	few	TRBV4-2	TGTGCCAGCAGCCAAGAACCACAGGGCCTTAATTCACCCCTCCACTTT	CASSQEPQGLNSPLHF
.	TRBJ1-6	.	TRBV25-1	TGTGCCAGCAGTGTGGGGGCCGGCTCAAATTCACCCCTCCACTTT	CASSVGAGSNSPLHF
TRBD1	TRBJ2-7	.	TRBV19	TGTGCCAGTAGTAGACAGGGCACCTACGAGCAGTACTTC	CASSRQGTYEQYF
TRBD2	TRBJ2-7	.	TRBV6-5	TGTGCCAGCAGTTACGGACTAGCCCAGAACGAGCAGTACTTC	CASSYGLAQNEQYF
TRBD2	TRBJ2-2	.	TRBV19	TGTGCCAGTAGTCCCCGGGACTACCAAGGAACCGGGGAGCTGTTTTTT	CASSPRDYQGTGELFF
.	TRBJ2-1	.	TRBV5-1	TGCGCCAGCAGCTTGGCTGCCCCGGGCTCCTACAATGAGCAGTTCTTC	CASSLAAPGSYNEQFF
.	TRBJ1-5	.	TRBV2	TGTGCCAGCAGTGAAGAAGGATATAGCAATCAGCCCCAGCATTTT	CASSEEGYSNQPQHF
TRBD1	TRBJ2-7	.	TRBV6-5	TGTGCCAGCAGTGTCCGGGACAGGGGACGCGAGCAGTACTTC	CASSVRDRGREQYF
.	TRBJ1-2	.	TRBV5-5	TGTGCCAGCAGTTATGACAGGTTCTATGGCTACACCTTC	CASSYDRFYGYTF
.	TRBJ1-4	.	TRBV10-3	TGTGCCATCAGTGAAGGACAGACCTATAATGAAAAACTGTTTTTT	CAISEGQTYNEKLFF
.	TRBJ1-3	once	TRBV19	TGTGCCAGTAGTGGACAGACCTTCTCTGGAAACACCATATATTTT	CASSGQTFSGNTIYF
TRBD1	TRBJ1-2	.	TRBV5-6	TGTGCCAGCAGCTTGAAGGGACAGGGGAGCTATCTGGTCGGCTACACCTTC	CASSLKGQGSYLVGYTF
.	TRBJ1-1	once	TRBV28	TGTGCCAGCACCAGCCACCCTATGAACACTGAAGCTTTCTTT	CASTSHPMNTEAFF
.	TRBJ2-1	.	TRBV27	TGTGCCAGCAGTTTATGGGGGGAATCCTACAATGAGCAGTTCTTC	CASSLWGESYNEQFF
.	TRBJ2-1	once	TRBV6-6	TGTGCCAGCAGTTACAATATTGGCGGAACCTACAATGAGCAGTTCTTC	CASSYNIGGTYNEQFF
.	TRBJ2-7	.	TRBV2	TGTGCCAGCAGTGCTCCCCCGGGGGTGTCGCAGGGCAGTAGTTACGAGCAGTACTTC	CASSAPPGVSQGSSYEQYF
TRBD1	TRBJ2-1	.	TRBV6-6	TGTGCCAGCAGTTCTCCGGGACAGGGGAGGAATGAGCAGTTCTTC	CASSSPGQGRNEQFF
.	TRBJ1-2	once	TRBV7-2	TGTGCCAGCAGCTTACTACGGGGGATCCCAACTAACTATGGCTACACCTTC	CASSLLRGIPTNYGYTF
.	TRBJ2-2	.	TRBV18	TGTGCCAGCTCACCAGTCTCTGGGGCCACCGGGGAGCTGTTTTTT	CASSPVSGATGELFF
.	TRBJ1-3	.	TRBV7-3	TGTGCCAGCAGCTTCGCAGGGGCGAGCTCTGGAAACACCATATATTTT	CASSFAGASSGNTIYF
.	TRBJ1-1	.	TRBV5-1	TGCGCCAGCAGCTTGGAGGCGGGGGCTCAGGGCACTGAAGCTTTCTTT	CASSLEAGAQGTEAFF
.	TRBJ2-5	.	TRBV6-6	TGTGCCAGCAGTTACGATCACCAAGAGACCCAGTACTTC	CASSYDHQETQYF
TRBD1	TRBJ1-1	.	TRBV7-8	TGTGCCAGCAGTTTGACAGGGAGGGTGAACACTGAAGCTTTCTTT	CASSLTGRVNTEAFF
.	TRBJ1-6	.	TRBV4-2	TGTGCCAGCAGCCAAGATCGGCCCTTCGGGGGATCACCCCTCCACTTT	CASSQDRPFGGSPLHF